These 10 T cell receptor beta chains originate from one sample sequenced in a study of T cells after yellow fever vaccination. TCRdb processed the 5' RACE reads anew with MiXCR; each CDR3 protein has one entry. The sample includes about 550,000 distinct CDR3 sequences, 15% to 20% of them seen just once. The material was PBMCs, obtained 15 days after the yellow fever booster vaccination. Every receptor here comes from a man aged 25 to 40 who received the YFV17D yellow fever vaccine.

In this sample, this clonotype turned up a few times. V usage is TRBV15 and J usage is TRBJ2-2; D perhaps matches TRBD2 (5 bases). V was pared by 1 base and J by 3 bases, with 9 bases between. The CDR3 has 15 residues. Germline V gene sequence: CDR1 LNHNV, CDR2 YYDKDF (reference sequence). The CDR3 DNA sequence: TGTGCCACCAGCAGAGTGCTAGCCGACACCGGGGAGCTGTTTTTT. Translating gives CATSRVLADTGELFF. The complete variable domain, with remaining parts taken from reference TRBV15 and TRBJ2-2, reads DAMVIQNPRYQVTQFGKPVTLSCSQTLNHNVMYWYQQKSSQAPKLLFHYYDKDFNNEADTPDNFQSRRPNTSFCFLDIRSPGLGDTAMYLCATSRVLADTGELFFGEGSRLTVL.

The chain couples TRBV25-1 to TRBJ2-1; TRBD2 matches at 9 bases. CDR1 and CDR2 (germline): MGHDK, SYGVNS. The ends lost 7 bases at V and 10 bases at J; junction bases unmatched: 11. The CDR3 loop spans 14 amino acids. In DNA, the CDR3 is TGTGCCAGCACCTCCGGGACTAGCCGTAAGGAGCAGTTCTTC. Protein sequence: CASTSGTSRKEQFF.

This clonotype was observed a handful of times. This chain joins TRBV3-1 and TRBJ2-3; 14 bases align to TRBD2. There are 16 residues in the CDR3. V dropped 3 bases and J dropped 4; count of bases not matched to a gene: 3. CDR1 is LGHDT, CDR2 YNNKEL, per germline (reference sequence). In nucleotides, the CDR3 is TGTGCCAGCAGCCACGCGGGACTAGCGGGAGCAGATACGCAGTATTTT. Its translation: CASSHAGLAGADTQYF.

The CDR3 nucleotides are TGCAGTGCTAGTCGGACAGGGGCCAAAAACATTCAGTACTTC. Translated: CSASRTGAKNIQYF. The chain is built from TRBV20-1 and TRBJ2-4; 8 bases are shared with TRBD1. The CDR3 is 14 residues long. V lost 3 bases, J lost 1 base, and 2 bases stayed unmatched. The germline V gene encodes CDR1 DFQATT and CDR2 SNEGSKA (reference sequence).

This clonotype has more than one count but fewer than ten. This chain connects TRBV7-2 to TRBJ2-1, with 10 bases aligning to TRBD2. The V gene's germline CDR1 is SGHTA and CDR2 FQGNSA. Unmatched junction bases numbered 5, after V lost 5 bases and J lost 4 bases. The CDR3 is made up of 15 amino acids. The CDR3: CASSVTSGQYNEQFF. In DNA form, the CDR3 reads TGTGCCAGCAGCGTGACTAGCGGGCAATACAATGAGCAGTTCTTC. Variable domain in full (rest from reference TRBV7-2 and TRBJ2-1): GAGVSQSPSNKVTEKGKDVELRCDPISGHTALYWYRQSLGQGLEFLIYFQGNSAPDKSGLPSDRFSAERTGGSVSTLTIQRTQQEDSAVYLCASSVTSGQYNEQFFGPGTRLTVL.

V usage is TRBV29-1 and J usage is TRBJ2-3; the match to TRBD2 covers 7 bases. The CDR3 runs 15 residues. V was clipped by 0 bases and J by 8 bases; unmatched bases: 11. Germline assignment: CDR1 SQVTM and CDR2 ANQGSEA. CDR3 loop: CSVEDKRDLPGTQYF. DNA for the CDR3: TGCAGCGTTGAAGATAAGCGGGACTTACCCGGTACGCAGTATTTT.

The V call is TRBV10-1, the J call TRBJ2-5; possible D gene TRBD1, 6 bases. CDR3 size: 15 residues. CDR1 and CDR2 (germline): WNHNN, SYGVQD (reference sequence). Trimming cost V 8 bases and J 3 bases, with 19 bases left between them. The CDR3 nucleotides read TGCGCCAGCCGAAACAGGGAGACCCCCAAAGAGACCCAGTACTTC. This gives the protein CASRNRETPKETQYF.

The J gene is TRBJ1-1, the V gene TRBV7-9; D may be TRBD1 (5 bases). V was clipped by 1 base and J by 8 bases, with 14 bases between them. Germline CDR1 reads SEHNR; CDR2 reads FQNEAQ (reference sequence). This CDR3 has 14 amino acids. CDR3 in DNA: TGTGCCAGCAGCTTAGATCGGACAATGGGGGAAGCTTTCTTT. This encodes CASSLDRTMGEAFF. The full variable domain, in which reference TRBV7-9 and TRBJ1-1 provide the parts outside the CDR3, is DTGVSQNPRHKITKRGQNVTFRCDPISEHNRLYWYRQTLGQGPEFLTYFQNEAQLEKSRLLSDRFSAERPKGSFSTLEIQRTEQGDSAMYLCASSLDRTMGEAFFGQGTRLTVV.

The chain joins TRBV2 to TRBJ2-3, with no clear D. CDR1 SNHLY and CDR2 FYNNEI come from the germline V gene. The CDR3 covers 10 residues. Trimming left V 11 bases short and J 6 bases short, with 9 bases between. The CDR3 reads CASLTDTQYF. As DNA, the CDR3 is TGTGCCTCCCTGACCGATACGCAGTATTTT. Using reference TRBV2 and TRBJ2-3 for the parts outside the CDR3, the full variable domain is EPEVTQTPSHQVTQMGQEVILRCVPISNHLYFYWYRQILGQKVEFLVSFYNNEISEKSEIFDDQFSVERPDGSNFTLKIRSTKLEDSAMYFCASLTDTQYFGPGTRLTVL.

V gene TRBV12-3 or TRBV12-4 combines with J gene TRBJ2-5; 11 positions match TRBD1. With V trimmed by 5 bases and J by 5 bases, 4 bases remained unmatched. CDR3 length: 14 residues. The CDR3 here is CASSRTGGWETQYF. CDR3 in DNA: TGTGCCAGCAGTCGGACAGGGGGCTGGGAGACCCAGTACTTC.